This is a list of T cell receptor beta chains from one sample in a study of cytomegalovirus exposure and HLA in healthy donors. Profiling relied on immunoSEQ multiplex PCR, and the TCRdb table lists in-frame clones only, not all of them. The sample lists tens of thousands of clones, about 92% seen once, with 0.9% to 1.4% in the top ten. Sample: PBMCs. Receptors were obtained from a man aged 18 to 29 in good health and CMV-seronegative. Both conserved end residues are part of each CDR3. Fields, in order: D gene, V gene, J gene, clone size, CDR3 DNA, CDR3 protein. D genes are given only for firm matches. Clone size is given for some rows only: seen once, a few or many times, or a class if the clone is expanded.

d_gene: TRBD2; v_gene: TRBV7-9; j_gene: TRBJ2-2; abundance: NA; CDR3nt: TGTGCCAGCAGCAGCGGTAGCGGGGCGAACACCGGGGAGCTGTTTTTT; CDR3aa: CASSSGSGANTGELFF
d_gene: NA; v_gene: TRBV5-1; j_gene: TRBJ2-1; abundance: NA; CDR3nt: TGCGCCAGCAGCTTGAGGGGGGGTGAGCAGTTCTTC; CDR3aa: CASSLRGGEQFF
d_gene: NA; v_gene: TRBV7-2; j_gene: TRBJ2-2; abundance: NA; CDR3nt: TGTGCCAGCAGCCCCCTAGGGGGGGGCTCTCTGGGCGGGGAGCTGTTTTTT; CDR3aa: CASSPLGGGSLGGELFF
d_gene: TRBD2; v_gene: TRBV19; j_gene: TRBJ2-2; abundance: NA; CDR3nt: TGTGCCAGTAGTGGACTAGCGGGAGACCCCGGGGAGCTGTTTTTT; CDR3aa: CASSGLAGDPGELFF
d_gene: NA; v_gene: TRBV7-9; j_gene: TRBJ1-4; abundance: once; CDR3nt: TGTGCCAGCAGCTTATCCAGCGACCCTAATGAAAAACTGTTTTTT; CDR3aa: CASSLSSDPNEKLFF
d_gene: NA; v_gene: TRBV19; j_gene: TRBJ1-5; abundance: few; CDR3nt: TGTGCCAGTGGACAGAGGGCACAGGGTGGTCTAGGTCAGCCCCAGCATTTT; CDR3aa: CASGQRAQGGLGQPQHF
d_gene: NA; v_gene: TRBV7-2; j_gene: TRBJ2-5; abundance: NA; CDR3nt: TGTGCCAGCAGCTTAGCGGGAGGTGCCGGCCAAGAGACCCAGTACTTC; CDR3aa: CASSLAGGAGQETQYF
d_gene: TRBD1; v_gene: TRBV4-1; j_gene: TRBJ1-2; abundance: once; CDR3nt: TGCGCCAGCAGCCAAGCCTTGGCTTCAGGGGGTTTCGGCTACACCTTC; CDR3aa: CASSQALASGGFGYTF
d_gene: NA; v_gene: TRBV21-1; j_gene: TRBJ1-2; abundance: NA; CDR3nt: TGTGCCAGCAGCGAGTCCGGGGAAGTCCATGGCTACACCTTC; CDR3aa: CASSESGEVHGYTF
d_gene: NA; v_gene: TRBV6-5; j_gene: TRBJ2-7; abundance: NA; CDR3nt: TGTGCCAGCAGTAGGACTTCGACTTCCTACGAGCAGTACTTC; CDR3aa: CASSRTSTSYEQYF
d_gene: TRBD1; v_gene: TRBV7-8; j_gene: TRBJ1-1; abundance: NA; CDR3nt: TGTGCCAGCAGCCGCGTACTTCAGGGGGCGTCCGGAGCTTTCTTT; CDR3aa: CASSRVLQGASGAFF
d_gene: TRBD1; v_gene: TRBV2; j_gene: TRBJ1-5; abundance: once; CDR3nt: TGTGCCAGCAATGTTGTAGGGACAGATAATCAGCCCCAGCATTTT; CDR3aa: CASNVVGTDNQPQHF
d_gene: NA; v_gene: TRBV5-5; j_gene: TRBJ2-2; abundance: NA; CDR3nt: TGTGCCAGCAGCTCGACTACGAACACCGGGGAGCTGTTTTTT; CDR3aa: CASSSTTNTGELFF
d_gene: NA; v_gene: TRBV4-3; j_gene: TRBJ2-1; abundance: NA; CDR3nt: TGCGCCAGCAGCCAAAGAGACACATACAATGAGCAGTTCTTC; CDR3aa: CASSQRDTYNEQFF
d_gene: TRBD2; v_gene: TRBV13; j_gene: TRBJ2-1; abundance: NA; CDR3nt: TGTGCCAGCAGCGGGGGACTAGCGGGAGGGCGGGGCAGCTCCTACAATGAGCAGTTCTTC; CDR3aa: CASSGGLAGGRGSSYNEQFF
d_gene: TRBD2; v_gene: TRBV11-2; j_gene: TRBJ2-3; abundance: NA; CDR3nt: TGTGCCAGCAGCTTAGGGACTAGCGGGACGCCGAATACAGATACGCAGTATTTT; CDR3aa: CASSLGTSGTPNTDTQYF
d_gene: NA; v_gene: TRBV18; j_gene: TRBJ1-2; abundance: NA; CDR3nt: TGTGCCAGCTCACCACCGAGCAGGGATTACTATGGCTACACCTTC; CDR3aa: CASSPPSRDYYGYTF
d_gene: TRBD1; v_gene: TRBV28; j_gene: TRBJ1-5; abundance: once; CDR3nt: TGTGCCAGCAGTTTCGGGACAGCTCTAAATCAGCCCCAGCATTTT; CDR3aa: CASSFGTALNQPQHF
d_gene: TRBD2; v_gene: TRBV7-6; j_gene: TRBJ2-1; abundance: NA; CDR3nt: TGTGCCAGCAGCTCGACGGGGAGGGCCGTCCATGAGCAGTTCTTC; CDR3aa: CASSSTGRAVHEQFF
d_gene: NA; v_gene: TRBV28; j_gene: TRBJ2-7; abundance: NA; CDR3nt: TGTGCCAGCAGCAGGAACCGGGACCGCGGGGACGAGCAGTACTTC; CDR3aa: CASSRNRDRGDEQYF
d_gene: NA; v_gene: TRBV5-1; j_gene: TRBJ2-1; abundance: once; CDR3nt: TGCGCCAGCAGCTCTGGACTCCGGGAGCAGTTCTTC; CDR3aa: CASSSGLREQFF
d_gene: NA; v_gene: TRBV27; j_gene: TRBJ1-2; abundance: NA; CDR3nt: TGTGCCAGCAGTTTACGCGGAAGGTATGGCTACACCTTC; CDR3aa: CASSLRGRYGYTF
d_gene: NA; v_gene: TRBV28; j_gene: TRBJ2-7; abundance: NA; CDR3nt: TGTGCCAGCGACAAGACAGGTACTCTCTACGAGCAGTACTTC; CDR3aa: CASDKTGTLYEQYF
d_gene: NA; v_gene: TRBV7-6; j_gene: TRBJ2-3; abundance: NA; CDR3nt: TGTGCCAGCTCCAATACCCCGCCCGGGGGCACAGATACGCAGTATTTT; CDR3aa: CASSNTPPGGTDTQYF
d_gene: TRBD1; v_gene: TRBV11-2; j_gene: TRBJ2-5; abundance: once; CDR3nt: TGTGCCAGCAGCTACACCGGGACAGAACAAGAGACCCAGTACTTC; CDR3aa: CASSYTGTEQETQYF
d_gene: NA; v_gene: TRBV19; j_gene: TRBJ1-2; abundance: NA; CDR3nt: TGTGCCAGTAGGTCTACTGAGAACTATGGCTACACCTTC; CDR3aa: CASRSTENYGYTF
d_gene: TRBD1; v_gene: TRBV15; j_gene: TRBJ2-1; abundance: NA; CDR3nt: TGTGCCACCAGCAGGCGGACAGGGTTGGTTAATGAGCAGTTCTTC; CDR3aa: CATSRRTGLVNEQFF
d_gene: TRBD1; v_gene: TRBV2; j_gene: TRBJ2-1; abundance: NA; CDR3nt: TGTGCCAGCAGGCGCGGGACAGGGCATGAGCAGTTCTTC; CDR3aa: CASRRGTGHEQFF
d_gene: NA; v_gene: TRBV7-2; j_gene: TRBJ2-7; abundance: NA; CDR3nt: TGTGCCAGCAGCTTAGACAGGGCCTACGAGCAGTACTTC; CDR3aa: CASSLDRAYEQYF
d_gene: TRBD1; v_gene: TRBV29-1; j_gene: TRBJ1-5; abundance: NA; CDR3nt: TGCAGCGTGATAAACAGACAGGGGAGTAGCAATCAGCCCCAGCATTTT; CDR3aa: CSVINRQGSSNQPQHF
d_gene: NA; v_gene: TRBV7-9; j_gene: TRBJ2-3; abundance: NA; CDR3nt: TGTGCCAGCAGCTTGGAGGTCACAGATACGCAGTATTTT; CDR3aa: CASSLEVTDTQYF
d_gene: TRBD2; v_gene: TRBV2; j_gene: TRBJ2-3; abundance: NA; CDR3nt: TGTGCCAGCAGTGGGCCCGGGACTAGCGGGTGGGAGAGGGAGCAGTATTTT; CDR3aa: CASSGPGTSGWEREQYF